This T cell receptor (beta chain) is from a study of T cells after yellow fever vaccination. General observations from the study: A large majority of primary-vaccination clones showed up again after the booster (approximately 95% CD4, around 90% CD8). Abundant clonotypes (contaminants from the bulk population) could be present in FACS-sorted repertoires.

In this sample, this clonotype turned up a few times. What it recognizes is unknown. The TCR cDNA carried a universal primer site and UMIs from 5'RACE template switching. TCRdb called the 5' RACE reads again in MiXCR, with one record for every CDR3 protein. The profile shows 400,000 or so distinct CDR3 sequences, under 20% of them singletons. Germline CDR1 and CDR2: SEHNR and FQNEAQ (reference sequence). Deletions cut 5 bases from V and 1 base from J, with 6 bases between. The CDR3 totals 12 residues. Sequencing was performed on PBMCs, taken before the yellow fever booster vaccination. The genes are TRBV7-9 and TRBJ2-7, with D hard to call. This receptor was obtained from a man between 18 and 35 years old who received the YFV17D yellow fever vaccine. The CDR3 protein is CASSGVSYEQYF. The CDR3 region has the DNA TGTGCCAGCAGCGGAGTGTCCTACGAGCAGTACTTC. Complete variable domain (other parts from reference TRBV7-9 and TRBJ2-7): DTGVSQNPRHKITKRGQNVTFRCDPISEHNRLYWYRQTLGQGPEFLTYFQNEAQLEKSRLLSDRFSAERPKGSFSTLEIQRTEQGDSAMYLCASSGVSYEQYFGPGTRLTVT.